This T cell receptor (beta chain) appears in the sequencing data of a study of blood T cells in healthy people across ages. Study context: Template switching picked up about one barcoded beta molecule for each two T cells.

This clonotype came up a few times. Antigen: not known. For the second PCR, which ran for about 6 to 11 cycles, a sample-barcoded 5' primer and a J-beta primer mix were used. Every single cDNA molecule received a tag from a template-switch adaptor with 12 random nucleotides. Individual samples furnished no less than 2.5 million CDR3-containing paired-end reads apiece. TCRdb itself ran the 5' RACE reads through MiXCR, one entry per CDR3 protein. This table has 550,000 to 650,000 distinct CDR3 sequences, around 31% appearing once. Study-level points and caveats: TCR beta diversity was tightly associated with the proportion of naive T cells.

The sample comprised blood. This receptor was identified in a woman over 75 in good health.

This chain's CDR3 is CASSPPEALAREQYF. Written as DNA, the CDR3 is TGTGCCAGCAGCCCCCCGGAGGCGCTAGCGAGAGAGCAGTACTTC. This chain joins TRBV11-2 and TRBJ2-7; the D gene is possibly TRBD2 (6 bases). From germline, CDR1 is SGHAT and CDR2 FQNNGV. There are 15 residues in the CDR3. V lost 5 bases and J lost 7, with 21 bases in between.